A single sample gave rise to the 30 T cell receptor beta chains below, sequenced in a study of T-cell memory formation after mild COVID-19. TCRdb re-analysed the 5' RACE reads in MiXCR, keeping a single row per CDR3 protein. The sample includes 300,000 to 400,000 distinct CDR3 sequences, over 10% of them seen just once. The material sequenced was PBMCs or a T cell subset sorted from them (not recorded which). Source of these receptors: a man aged 18 to 30 who had mild COVID-19 (a few samples of this study predate the infection). Cell type and time point are not known.

The rearrangement joins TRBV20-1 to TRBJ1-4; TRBD1 matches 9 bases. Per germline, CDR1 DFQATT and CDR2 SNEGSKA (reference sequence). The CDR3 is made up of 15 amino acids. V was clipped by 4 bases and J by 10 bases; unmatched bases: 13. The CDR3 is CSATPPGQGLAKLFF. The CDR3 DNA reads TGCAGTGCTACTCCCCCGGGACAGGGTCTCGCAAAACTGTTTTTT.

A few counts support this clonotype. This sequence joins TRBV7-6 and TRBJ1-2; D uncertain. Deletions cut 4 bases from V and 5 bases from J, with 11 bases between. This CDR3 has 13 amino acids. Germline loops: CDR1 SGHVS, CDR2 FNYEAQ. The CDR3, as DNA: TGTGCCAGCAGCTCACATAGAAGATATGGCTACACCTTC. Translated: CASSSHRRYGYTF. Combining the CDR3 with reference TRBV7-6 and TRBJ1-2 gives the whole variable domain GAGVSQSPRYKVTKRGQDVALRCDPISGHVSLYWYRQALGQGPEFLTYFNYEAQQDKSGLPNDRFSAERPEGSISTLTIQRTEQRDSAMYRCASSSHRRYGYTFGSGTRLTVV.

This rearrangement joins TRBV12-3 or TRBV12-4 to TRBJ2-3; 8 bases align to TRBD2. The CDR3 is 12 amino acids. The V gene end was trimmed by 4 bases and the J gene end by 8 bases; junction bases not matched to a gene: 2. The CDR3 DNA reads as TGTGCCAGCAGTTCTGCGGGGGGTACGCAGTATTTT. Translated, it gives CASSSAGGTQYF.

This clonotype has just a few counts. The chain has TRBV7-9 and TRBJ2-7; D gene ambiguous. In germline, CDR1 is SEHNR, CDR2 FQNEAQ (reference sequence). The V end lost 3 bases, the J end lost 2 bases, and 5 bases lay between the germline ends. This CDR3 is 12 amino acids long. CDR3 sequence (DNA): TGTGCCAGCAGCTTCGAGCCCTACGAGCAGTACTTC. The encoded protein is CASSFEPYEQYF.

This clonotype was counted between two and nine times. The chain is built from TRBV20-1 and TRBJ2-1; 9 bases line up with TRBD1. Germline lookup yields CDR1 DFQATT and CDR2 SNEGSKA (reference sequence). The CDR3 loop spans 13 amino acids. With V trimmed by 5 bases and J by 4 bases, 3 bases remained unmatched. The CDR3 region has the DNA TGCAGTGCTCCGGGACAGGGATACAATGAGCAGTTCTTC. Its protein product is CSAPGQGYNEQFF.

Many counts were recorded for this clonotype. The chain employs TRBV6-6 and TRBJ1-6; D not resolved. V lost 5 bases and J 4 bases, leaving 15 bases between the germline ends. Germline V gene lookup returns CDR1 MNHNY and CDR2 SVGAGI (reference sequence). The CDR3 extends over 16 amino acids. DNA of the CDR3: TGTGCCAGCAGTGGGCAGAAAAATTATTATAATTCACCCCTCCACTTT. Its translation is CASSGQKNYYNSPLHF.

V gene TRBV4-2 combines with J gene TRBJ2-5; D perhaps matches TRBD2 (7 bases). Per the germline V gene, CDR1 is LGHNA and CDR2 is YNFKEQ. With 3 bases removed from V and 4 bases from J, the gap between germline ends came to 21 bases. The CDR3 consists of 17 residues. CDR3 DNA: TGTGCCAGCAGCCAGGCTGCGAGGGCGGGGGCTCCAGAGACCCAGTACTTC. It yields the protein CASSQAARAGAPETQYF.

This clonotype was counted a few times. The V gene is TRBV4-2, the J gene TRBJ2-6, with D tentatively TRBD1 (6 bases). Trimming left V 1 base short and J 0 bases short, with 7 bases between. CDR1 is LGHNA and CDR2 is YNFKEQ in the germline V gene. The CDR3 is 16 residues long. The CDR3 sequence: CASSQAGDSGANVLTF. CDR3 in DNA: TGTGCCAGCAGCCAAGCAGGGGACTCTGGGGCCAACGTCCTGACTTTC.

In this sample, this clonotype turned up many times. The CDR3 reads CASSLLGGATETQYF. CDR3 nucleotides: TGCGCCAGCAGCTTGTTAGGGGGGGCCACGGAGACCCAGTACTTC. The chain employs TRBV5-1 and TRBJ2-5; D perhaps matches TRBD2 (7 bases). The germline CDR1 and CDR2 sequences are SGHRS and YFSETQ. CDR3 length: 15 amino acids. Trimming took 1 base from V and 5 from J, leaving 15 bases between them.

This clonotype was recorded a few times. The genes are TRBV7-2 and TRBJ1-1, with D tentatively TRBD1 (5 bases). CDR1 and CDR2 from the germline V gene are SGHTA and FQGNSA. The V end lost 3 bases, the J end lost 3 bases, and 11 bases lay between the germline ends. The CDR3 sequence is 14 residues long. The CDR3 sequence: CASSFGGTHTEAFF. CDR3 in DNA: TGTGCCAGCAGCTTCGGGGGAACGCACACTGAAGCTTTCTTT.

The CDR3 loop is CASSLIPGGETQYF. As DNA, the CDR3 is TGTGCCAGCAGCTTAATCCCGGGGGGAGAGACCCAGTACTTC. This rearrangement joins TRBV7-8 to TRBJ2-5; 7 bases agree with TRBD2. With 2 bases clipped from V and 4 bases from J, the junction kept 4 bases outside the gene matches. The germline V gene encodes CDR1 SGHVS and CDR2 FQNEAQ. This CDR3 is 14 amino acids long.

This clonotype was observed a handful of times. V and J are TRBV20-1 and TRBJ1-5, with no clear D. The CDR3 consists of 15 residues. V was shortened by 0 bases and J by 3 bases, with 12 bases between the two germline ends. Looked up from germline, CDR1 is DFQATT and CDR2 is SNEGSKA (reference sequence). The CDR3 loop reads CSAREAGLPNQPQHF. CDR3 DNA sequence: TGCAGTGCTAGAGAGGCAGGTTTACCCAATCAGCCCCAGCATTTT.

This clonotype was recorded a few times. The chain has TRBV11-3 and TRBJ2-2; D gene uncertain. V was clipped by 5 bases and J by 7 bases, with 8 bases between them. The CDR3 runs 12 residues. The germline V gene has CDR1 SGHNT and CDR2 YENEEA. The CDR3, as DNA: TGTGCCAGCAGCAAGTACGGCGGGGAGCTGTTTTTT. Protein product: CASSKYGGELFF.

This clonotype came up a few times. V is TRBV9 and J is TRBJ2-3; D not certain. V lost 0 bases to trimming and J lost 2 bases, with 10 bases between them. The CDR3 totals 15 residues. Germline CDR1 reads SGDLS; CDR2 reads YYNGEE. In DNA, the CDR3 is TGTGCCAGCAGCGTAGCTCATTTCCTCACAGATACGCAGTATTTT. Its translation is CASSVAHFLTDTQYF.

This clonotype showed up many times. The rearrangement joins TRBV12-3 or TRBV12-4 to TRBJ2-1; unclear D gene. Trimming took 5 bases from V and 8 from J, leaving 13 bases between them. The CDR3 has 13 residues. CDR3 sequence (DNA): TGTGCCAGCAGTGCGACCGCGCCAGATGAGCAGTTCTTC. Its translation is CASSATAPDEQFF.

In its sample, this clonotype was seen a few times. V is TRBV3-1 and J is TRBJ2-1; D remains unclear. Germline-derived CDR1 and CDR2 are LGHDT and YNNKEL (reference sequence). The CDR3 length is 13 residues. Between the trimmed V and J ends, which lost 8 bases and 0 bases, there was a span of 8 bases. CDR3 amino acids: CASPKSSYNEQFF. CDR3 nucleotide sequence: TGTGCCAGCCCTAAAAGCTCCTACAATGAGCAGTTCTTC.

The chain carries TRBV5-1 and TRBJ2-3; maybe TRBD2 (6 bases). The CDR3 consists of 15 residues. V lost 3 bases and J lost 1, with 12 bases in between. The germline V gene has CDR1 SGHRS and CDR2 YFSETQ. The CDR3: CASSSGGARTDTQYF. As DNA, the CDR3 is TGCGCCAGCAGCTCTGGAGGGGCTCGCACAGATACGCAGTATTTT.

This clonotype was counted a few times. The chain couples TRBV14 to TRBJ2-3; D is unclear. With 3 bases removed from V and 2 bases from J, the gap between germline ends came to 12 bases. CDR3 length: 15 amino acids. The germline CDR1 and CDR2 sequences are SGHDN and FVKESK. The CDR3 sequence is CASSHSTVLTDTQYF. The DNA of the CDR3 is TGTGCCAGCAGCCACTCGACGGTGCTCACAGATACGCAGTATTTT.

This chain links TRBV6-2 or TRBV6-3 with TRBJ2-3; unclear D gene. There are 16 residues in the CDR3. Trimming cost V 0 bases and J 2 bases, with 12 bases left between them. CDR1 is MNHEY and CDR2 is SVGEGT in the germline V gene. As DNA, the CDR3 is TGTGCCAGCAGTTACTCTGCCTTGGACCCCACAGATACGCAGTATTTT. This gives the protein CASSYSALDPTDTQYF.

This clonotype occurred many times. The V call is TRBV4-1, the J call TRBJ2-3, with 12 nucleotides matching TRBD2. Per the germline V gene, CDR1 is MGHRA and CDR2 is YSYEKL. Trimming cost V 0 bases and J 2 bases; bases outside gene matches: 3. This CDR3 comprises 17 residues. The CDR3 bases are TGCGCCAGCAGCCAAGAGTGGACTAGCGGGAACACAGATACGCAGTATTTT. Protein product: CASSQEWTSGNTDTQYF.

This clonotype appeared a few times. The chain recombines TRBV30 with TRBJ2-5, with TRBD1 matching 8 bases. The junction had 6 bases not matched to a gene; V was cut back by 5 bases and J by 1 base. Germline loops: CDR1 GTSNPN, CDR2 SVGIG (reference sequence). This CDR3 is 14 amino acids long. The chain's CDR3 is CAWGTGSFQETQYF. The CDR3 DNA sequence: TGTGCCTGGGGGACAGGCAGCTTCCAAGAGACCCAGTACTTC.

This clonotype has a handful of counts. The J gene is TRBJ1-2, the V gene TRBV5-1; D might be TRBD1 (6 bases). Trimming stripped 0 bases from V and 6 bases from J, with 12 bases between. From germline, CDR1 is SGHRS and CDR2 YFSETQ. The CDR3 extends over 14 amino acids. For the CDR3, the DNA is TGCGCCAGCAGCTTGGGCAGGGGCGGGAATGGCTACACCTTC. Translated, it gives CASSLGRGGNGYTF.

This clonotype was found a few times. The chain links TRBV15 to TRBJ2-7, with D possibly being TRBD2 (5 bases). Trimming stripped 0 bases from V and 3 bases from J, with 15 bases between. CDR1 LNHNV and CDR2 YYDKDF come from the germline V gene (reference sequence). CDR3 length equals 16 residues. CDR3: CATSRDPSRAVYEQYV. CDR3 nucleotides: TGTGCCACCAGCAGAGATCCTTCGAGGGCAGTCTACGAGCAGTACGTC.

This clonotype was found a few times. This sequence joins TRBV7-2 and TRBJ1-5; D is uncertain. The CDR3 spans 12 residues. From germline, CDR1 is SGHTA and CDR2 FQGNSA. V was trimmed by 3 bases and J by 7 bases, leaving 7 bases between them. The CDR3 reads CASSFDRQPQHF. CDR3 in DNA: TGTGCCAGCAGCTTCGATCGACAGCCCCAGCATTTT.

V is TRBV10-3 and J is TRBJ2-5; D not resolved. The CDR3 is made up of 13 amino acids. CDR1 is ENHRY and CDR2 is SYGVKD in the germline V gene. Trimming removed 11 bases from V and 1 base from J, with 14 bases in between. In DNA form, the CDR3 reads TGTGCCTTACGACAAGAGGCCCAAGAGACCCAGTACTTC. This sequence encodes CALRQEAQETQYF.

The chain uses TRBV20-1 and TRBJ1-2; no clear D gene. This CDR3 spans 10 amino acids. Germline V gene lookup returns CDR1 DFQATT and CDR2 SNEGSKA (reference sequence). The CDR3, as DNA: TGCAGCCACGAAATAGAGGGCTACACCTTC. This sequence encodes CSHEIEGYTF.

In its sample, this clonotype was seen a few times. The chain has TRBV6-7 and TRBJ1-5, with 9 nucleotides matching TRBD1. TRBV6-7 belongs to the ORF category, with a function that is uncertain. The length of the CDR3 is 15 residues. J was trimmed by 7 bases and V by 2 bases; bases with no gene match: 6. The CDR3 nucleotides are TGTGCCAGCAGTTACCCCCGACAGGGGGGACAGCCCCAGCATTTT. It translates to CASSYPRQGGQPQHF.

There are a few counts of this clonotype. V gene TRBV9 combines with J gene TRBJ2-1; 11 nucleotides align to TRBD1. Germline loops: CDR1 SGDLS, CDR2 YYNGEE. The ends lost 3 bases at V and 8 bases at J; junction bases unmatched: 7. This CDR3 spans 15 amino acids. CDR3 sequence reads: CASSASGTGGDEQFF. The CDR3 DNA reads as TGTGCCAGCAGCGCCTCCGGGACAGGGGGGGATGAGCAGTTCTTC.

This clonotype came up a few times. The chain combines TRBV7-2 with TRBJ2-3; the D gene could be TRBD1 or TRBD2 (6 bases each). This CDR3 spans 13 amino acids. V was trimmed by 5 bases and J by 7 bases, leaving 13 bases between them. Germline V gene lookup returns CDR1 SGHTA and CDR2 FQGNSA. The CDR3 DNA reads TGTGCCAGCAGCGCGCCGGGGGCGAATACGCAGTATTTT. It is translated as CASSAPGANTQYF.

The chain uses TRBV24-1 and TRBJ2-3, with a weak D call TRBD2 (6 bases). V shed 4 bases and J shed 5 bases, with 12 bases lying between them. This CDR3 comprises 14 residues. Germline V CDR1 and CDR2: KGHDR, SFDVKD. The CDR3 protein is CATSDAVGGDTQYF. CDR3 nucleotide sequence: TGTGCCACCAGTGACGCGGTGGGGGGAGATACGCAGTATTTT.